This is a list of T cell receptor beta chains from one sample in a study of molecular identifiers for immune sequencing clone quantification. TCRdb processed the PCR reads anew with MiXCR; each CDR3 protein has one entry. The top ten clones hold roughly 0.81% of a sample with 490,000 or so distinct CDR3 sequences, 20% to 25% of them seen once. The sequenced sample consisted of naive CD8+ T cells from blood, with Jurkat cell RNA spiked in. The receptors shown here come from a human donor in good health. Some libraries in this study had Jurkat cell RNA spiked in. The CDR3 runs from the conserved cysteine through the conserved F or W. The D gene is left open where the match is weak. The size entry is marked missing in some rows and otherwise reads once, few, many or a size class.

CDR3nt | CDR3aa | j_gene | abundance | v_gene | d_gene
TGTGCCAGCAGTTACACGCAGACAAAAGAGACCCAGTACTTC | CASSYTQTKETQYF | TRBJ2-5 | many | TRBV6-6 | NA
TGTGCCAGCAGTTCCCATGAAATGCTGAGGAACACCGGGGAGCTGTTTTTT | CASSSHEMLRNTGELFF | TRBJ2-2 | many | TRBV12-3/TRBV12-4 | NA
TGTGCCAGCAGTTACCCCGAGCCCGGGACAGGCCTTATTCAGTACTTC | CASSYPEPGTGLIQYF | TRBJ2-4 | many | TRBV6-2/TRBV6-3 | TRBD1
TGTGCCAGCAGTTTTACCGGAGGGGGGACAGATGCGCAGTATTTT | CASSFTGGGTDAQYF | TRBJ2-3 | few | TRBV28 | NA
TGTGCCAGCAGCTTAGAACCAGGGGGCGTGAACACTGAAGCTTTCTTC | CASSLEPGGVNTEAFF | TRBJ1-1 | NA | TRBV7-9 | TRBD1
TGCGCCAGCAGCCATGTTACGACTGGATTTGGCGATACGCAGTATTTT | CASSHVTTGFGDTQYF | TRBJ2-3 | NA | TRBV3-1 | NA
TGTGCCAGCAGCACAGGGGGGTCCTACGAGCAGTACTTC | CASSTGGSYEQYF | TRBJ2-7 | many | TRBV7-2 | TRBD1
TGTGCCAGCAGCTCCGATGGTAGCGGAAGGGGGGAGCAGTACTTC | CASSSDGSGRGEQYF | TRBJ2-7 | few | TRBV13 | NA
TGTGCCAGCAGCTCCAGGGGCGCCGGGGAGCTGTTTTTT | CASSSRGAGELFF | TRBJ2-2 | many | TRBV5-4 | NA
TGTGCCAGCAGTACACAGGACAGGGTCAGCACAGATACGCAGTATTTT | CASSTQDRVSTDTQYF | TRBJ2-3 | few | TRBV27 | TRBD1